This TCR beta chain was captured in a study of T cell repertoires in cytomegalovirus infection. Study-level background: Both CMV infection and a matching HLA type were indicated by public TCR beta signatures.

This clonotype has only a few counts. Its antigen is not identified. V was shortened by 4 bases and J by 6 bases, with 12 bases between the two germline ends. This CDR3 has 13 residues. Per germline, CDR1 MNHEY and CDR2 SVGAGI. Study conclusions and caveats: Within the response measured ex vivo, HLA-C-restricted CMV-specific TCR beta clonotypes were dominant.

One entry per CDR3 protein results from TCRdb running MiXCR on the reads. The table lists approximately 500,000 distinct CDR3 sequences, approximately 10% of them singletons. The specimen was PBMCs. The chain is built from TRBV6-5 and TRBJ1-1; weak D call: TRBD1 (5 bases). The source of this sequence is a human donor in good health (CMV status not recorded). Some clones in this sample may be carry-over from other donors' samples. CDR3 protein: CASSLRGVPEAFF. For the CDR3, the DNA is TGTGCCAGCAGTTTAAGAGGGGTTCCTGAAGCTTTCTTT.